One T cell receptor (beta chain) is described in this entry. These data are taken from a study of blood T cell repertoires in COVID-19. About the research overall: Sample material is recorded as cDNA or gDNA derived from T cells, B-cell-depleted T cells, or PBMCs.

This CDR3 is built from 14 residues. Trimming stripped 4 bases from V and 5 bases from J, with 15 bases between. In germline, CDR1 is SGHKS, CDR2 YYEKEE (reference sequence). Original handling: Reference gene primer amplification yielded estimated nucleated cell counts. Sequencing used immunoSEQ multiplex PCR; TCRdb keeps in-frame clones, though not all of them. That table furnishes V, J and clone size, whereas the DNA furnished D and trimming. The sample includes 30,000 to 40,000 clones, 81% of them seen just once. The sequencing sample was made of peripheral blood. This TCR was sampled from a man between 65 and 79 years old with COVID-19, enrolled during active disease. The J gene is TRBJ2-5, the V gene TRBV5-5; TRBD1 is a possible D gene (6 bases). This CDR3 is CASSKQGYGETQYF. CDR3 DNA sequence: TGTGCCAGCAGCAAACAGGGTTACGGGGAGACCCAGTACTTC.